This T cell receptor beta chain originates from a study of blood T cell repertoires in COVID-19. Study-wide background: Samples taken during acute and convalescent COVID-19 were collected in the United States, Italy and Spain. T cells, B-cell-depleted T cells, or PBMCs provided the cDNA or gDNA that served as material.

The CDR3 contains 14 residues. Germline CDR1 reads SEHNR; CDR2 reads FQNEAQ (reference sequence). V shed 3 bases and J 6 bases; nucleotides not matched to a gene: 5. Authors' analysis steps: By means of reference gene primer amplification, nucleated cell counts were estimated. Clones were sequenced by immunoSEQ multiplex PCR, and TCRdb holds only the in-frame ones, with some missing. V and J calls and clone size follow that table, whereas D and trimming were derived from the DNA. The sample lists 120,000 or so clones; roughly 84% were seen once. This clonotype was sampled from a woman aged 25 to 39 who had recovered from COVID-19. The sample was peripheral blood. V is TRBV7-9 and J is TRBJ2-1; 7 bases are a match to TRBD2. This CDR3 reads CASSFGLEGNEQFF. In DNA, the CDR3 is TGTGCCAGCAGCTTCGGACTAGAAGGCAATGAGCAGTTCTTC.